This T cell receptor beta chain was sequenced in a study of cytomegalovirus exposure and HLA in healthy donors. Of note for this clone: Its cognate antigen is unknown.

Study results and caveats: In a later analysis, HLA-associated TCR beta chains were more clonally expanded than equally common others.

A multiplex PCR was run with 60 Vbeta primers and 13 Jbeta primers. Clones were read by immunoSEQ multiplex PCR, and TCRdb kept only the in-frame ones, dropping some. The sample holds 150,000 to 200,000 clones, 81% seen once. The TCR comes from a man aged 50-60 years in good health and CMV-seronegative. Source material: PBMCs.

CDR3 nucleotides: TGTGCCAGTAGTACCGGCGGGGGGGCCCAATATCAGCCCCAGCATTTT. It codes for CASSTGGGAQYQPQHF. The chain uses TRBV19 and TRBJ1-5, with D possibly TRBD1 on 6 matching bases. Per germline, CDR1 LNHDA and CDR2 SQIVND (reference sequence). The CDR3 sequence is 16 residues long. The V end lost 4 bases, the J end lost 5 bases, and 18 bases lay between the germline ends.